A selection of T cell receptor beta chains follows, all from one sample in a study of blood T cell repertoires in COVID-19. Sequencing was performed with immunoSEQ multiplex PCR; in TCRdb, only in-frame clones are kept and a portion is missing. The sample lists under 300,000 clones; 75% to 90% were seen once. The sample comprised peripheral blood. The receptor set was obtained from a woman aged 40-49 years who had recovered from COVID-19. The CDR3 runs from the conserved cysteine through the conserved F or W. D genes are given only for firm matches. Some rows mark clone size as missing; the rest say once, few, many or name a class of expanded clone.

D,J,size,V,DNA,CDR3
-,TRBJ2-7,once,TRBV6-2/TRBV6-3,TGTGCCAGCAGCATTTCCGGGTTGCCCTACGAGCAGTACTTC,CASSISGLPYEQYF
TRBD1,TRBJ2-3,-,TRBV5-1,TGCGCCAGCAGAACCGGGACAGGGGCAGATACGCAGTATTTT,CASRTGTGADTQYF
TRBD2,TRBJ2-2,-,TRBV7-2,TGTGCCAGCAGCTTAGAGCGGGGGCCCGGGGAGCTGTTTTTT,CASSLERGPGELFF
-,TRBJ1-1,-,TRBV5-5,TGTGCCAGCGCATCGACGGGGTGGGACACTGAAGCTTTCTTT,CASASTGWDTEAFF
TRBD2,TRBJ2-3,-,TRBV24-1,TGTGCCACCAGTGACCCTAGCGGAAGCACAGATACGCAGTATTTT,CATSDPSGSTDTQYF
TRBD1,TRBJ1-3,-,TRBV18,TGTGCCAGCTCGCAATCAAACAGGGGCTTTGGAAACACCATATATTTT,CASSQSNRGFGNTIYF
TRBD2,TRBJ2-7,-,TRBV7-6,TGTGCCAGCAGCTCCGAACTAGCGGCTTCCTACGAGCAGTACTTC,CASSSELAASYEQYF
TRBD1,TRBJ2-7,-,TRBV4-1,TGCGCCAGCAGCCAAAGTGTCGTCAGGGGGCCTGCCGAGCAGTACTTC,CASSQSVVRGPAEQYF
-,TRBJ2-1,-,TRBV19,TGTGCCAGTAGTATTCGATGGAGGGTCTCCTACAATGAGCAGTTCTTC,CASSIRWRVSYNEQFF
TRBD2,TRBJ2-1,-,TRBV4-1,TGCGCCAGCAGAAAAGACCCGACTAGCGAGATATACAATGAGCAGTTCTTC,CASRKDPTSEIYNEQFF
TRBD2,TRBJ2-2,-,TRBV4-2,TGTGCCAGCGGGAAACCCCCTAGCGGGAGGAAGGTGACCGGGGAGCTGTTTTTT,CASGKPPSGRKVTGELFF
TRBD2,TRBJ2-1,-,TRBV5-1,TGCGCCAGCAGCTTGGGGGGGCTAGCGGGAGTCCCGAATGAGCAGTTCTTC,CASSLGGLAGVPNEQFF
TRBD2,TRBJ2-7,-,TRBV20-1,TGCAGTGTTAGTAGCGGGGAGACCTACGAGCAGTACTTC,CSVSSGETYEQYF
TRBD2,TRBJ2-1,once,TRBV27,TGTGCCAGCAGTCCTAGGACTAGCGGGTATAGCTCCTACAATGAGCAGTTCTTC,CASSPRTSGYSSYNEQFF
TRBD2,TRBJ2-1,-,TRBV11-3,TGTGCCAGCAGCCGAAACAAAACCCCGGGACTAGCGGGAGTACGGCAGTTCTTC,CASSRNKTPGLAGVRQFF
TRBD1,TRBJ2-2,-,TRBV5-8,TGTGCCAGCAGCTCTCCCACCGGGACAGGGCCCACCGGGGAGCTGTTTTTT,CASSSPTGTGPTGELFF
TRBD1,TRBJ2-7,-,TRBV5-1,TGCGCCAGCAGCTTGGCAGGACAGGGGTACGAGCAGTACTTC,CASSLAGQGYEQYF
-,TRBJ2-2,-,TRBV10-3,TGTGCCATCAGCCCGGTGCACCCAACGGACACCGGGGAGCTGTTTTTT,CAISPVHPTDTGELFF
-,TRBJ2-5,-,TRBV28,TGTGCCAGCAGTTTACCCCAACAAGAGACCCAGTACTTC,CASSLPQQETQYF
TRBD2,TRBJ2-5,-,TRBV11-3,TGTGCCAGCAGCTTGGGAGCCAGCGGGACCCAAGAGACCCAGTACTTC,CASSLGASGTQETQYF
TRBD1,TRBJ1-6,-,TRBV27,TGTGCCAGCAGGACAGGGGGCGGTTCACCCCTCCACTTT,CASRTGGGSPLHF
-,TRBJ2-7,-,TRBV21-1,TGTGCCAGCAGCAAAAGGATAAGAAGCGGGAGGTCCCTCTACGAGCAGTACTTC,CASSKRIRSGRSLYEQYF
-,TRBJ1-2,-,TRBV28,TGTGCCAGCAGGCGAGGAGGGGCGCAATATGGCTACACCTTC,CASRRGGAQYGYTF
TRBD1,TRBJ1-4,-,TRBV19,TGTGCCAGTAGGGACAGGGGGTTTGAAAAACTGTTTTTT,CASRDRGFEKLFF
TRBD1,TRBJ1-4,-,TRBV28,TGTGCCAGCAGTTGGGACAGTTCAACTAATGAAAAACTGTTTTTT,CASSWDSSTNEKLFF
TRBD1,TRBJ1-1,-,TRBV5-1,TGCGCCAGCAGCATAGACAGGGCGAAGAACACTGAAGCTTTCTTT,CASSIDRAKNTEAFF
TRBD2,TRBJ2-1,-,TRBV10-3,TGTGCCATCGTTAGCGGGACTAGCGGGATTCGTGAGCAGTTCTTC,CAIVSGTSGIREQFF
TRBD1,TRBJ2-7,-,TRBV2,TGTGCCAGCAGTGGACAGGGGGCGTCAGGCGAGCAGTACTTC,CASSGQGASGEQYF
-,TRBJ2-3,once,TRBV30,TGTGCCTGGAACCCGACAGCAGATACGCAGTATTTT,CAWNPTADTQYF
TRBD1,TRBJ1-4,-,TRBV2,TGTGCCAGCAGGGGAGGACAGGCAACTAATGAAAAACTGTTTTTT,CASRGGQATNEKLFF
TRBD2,TRBJ2-1,-,TRBV24-1,TGTGCCACCAGTGGGGGGACTAGCGGCCGTGGCTACAATGAGCAGTTCTTC,CATSGGTSGRGYNEQFF
TRBD2,TRBJ2-3,-,TRBV7-9,TGTGCCAGCAGCTTGGGACTAGCGGGAGAAGATACGCAGTATTTT,CASSLGLAGEDTQYF
-,TRBJ2-7,-,TRBV21-1,TGTGCCAGCAGCAAAGTTGGGACAGTCTCCAGCTCCTACGAGCAGTACTTC,CASSKVGTVSSSYEQYF
TRBD1,TRBJ2-5,-,TRBV5-1,TGCGCCAGCAGCACCGGGACAGTCCAAGAGACCCAGTACTTC,CASSTGTVQETQYF
TRBD1,TRBJ2-1,-,TRBV24-1,TGTGCCACCAGTGATTTGCCCCAACAGGGGACCCAGGTGAATGAGCAGTTCTTC,CATSDLPQQGTQVNEQFF
-,TRBJ2-2,-,TRBV29-1,TGCAGCGTTACTGAAAACACCGGGGAGCTGTTTTTT,CSVTENTGELFF
-,TRBJ2-7,-,TRBV3-1/TRBV3-2,TGTGCCAGCAGCCAAGGGGGCCCCTACGAGCAGTACTTC,CASSQGGPYEQYF
-,TRBJ2-2,-,TRBV7-6,TGTGCCAGCAGCGACCCGAGACTAGCCGGGGAGCTGTTTTTT,CASSDPRLAGELFF
TRBD1,TRBJ1-3,-,TRBV29-1,TGCAGCGTTGAAGTGAGCAGGGGGCCGGGAAACACCATATATTTT,CSVEVSRGPGNTIYF
-,TRBJ1-1,few,TRBV3-1/TRBV3-2,TGTGCCAGCAGCCCTGGAGCGGGCGCTGAAGCTTTCTTT,CASSPGAGAEAFF
TRBD2,TRBJ2-7,-,TRBV14,TGTGCCAGCAGCCCTAGCGGGGCCTACGAGCAGTACTTC,CASSPSGAYEQYF
TRBD2,TRBJ2-2,-,TRBV9,TGTGCCAGCAGCGTAGGACTAGCGGAACTCACCGGGGAGCTGTTTTTT,CASSVGLAELTGELFF
-,TRBJ2-3,-,TRBV6-5,TGTGCCAGTACCGGGAACACAGATACGCAGTATTTT,CASTGNTDTQYF
-,TRBJ2-6,-,TRBV27,TGTGCCAGCAGTTCTTCTGGGGCCAACGTCCTGACTTTC,CASSSSGANVLTF
-,TRBJ2-7,-,TRBV4-2,TGTGCCAGCAGCCAAGTTCAGGGCGCCTACGAGCAGTACTTC,CASSQVQGAYEQYF
TRBD2,TRBJ2-5,-,TRBV2,TGTGCCAGCAGTGCCCGGGGGGAAGGCCAAGAGACCCAGTACTTC,CASSARGEGQETQYF
-,TRBJ1-2,-,TRBV19,TGTGCCACTAAGAACTATGGCTACACCTTC,CATKNYGYTF
TRBD1,TRBJ2-1,once,TRBV28,TGTGCCAGCAGTTTATATCCGACAGGGGGCGCGAAGGCTCGTGAGCAGTTCTTC,CASSLYPTGGAKAREQFF
TRBD1,TRBJ2-7,-,TRBV5-1,TGCGCCAGCAGCTCCGGACAGGGGGACAACTACGAGCAGTACTTC,CASSSGQGDNYEQYF
-,TRBJ1-1,-,TRBV7-9,TGTGCCAGCAGCTTGATGACGGGGAACACTGAAGCTTTCTTT,CASSLMTGNTEAFF
-,TRBJ1-1,once,TRBV9,TGTGCCAGCAGCGCCAGGGGGAACACTGAAGCTTTCTTT,CASSARGNTEAFF
-,TRBJ2-7,-,TRBV14,TGTGCCAGCAGCCAAGGGCCCGGGACCTACGAGCAGTACTTC,CASSQGPGTYEQYF
-,TRBJ1-3,-,TRBV19,TGTGCCACCGGGGACATCTCTGGAAACACCATATATTTT,CATGDISGNTIYF
TRBD1,TRBJ2-7,-,TRBV2,TGTGCCACCTCGGACCCGACAGGGCCAGGGGACGAGCAGTACTTC,CATSDPTGPGDEQYF
TRBD1,TRBJ2-6,-,TRBV29-1,TGCAGCGTGGGGACAGGGGGCTCTGGGGCCAACGTCCTGACTTTC,CSVGTGGSGANVLTF
-,TRBJ1-3,-,TRBV19,TGTGGCCAAGAGCCCCGCGCAGGTAGCTCTGGAAACACCATATATTTT,CGQEPRAGSSGNTIYF
-,TRBJ1-5,-,TRBV27,TGTGCCAGCAACCGGGCGGGGAGGGATCAGCCCCAGCATTTT,CASNRAGRDQPQHF
-,TRBJ2-2,-,TRBV7-2,TGTGCCAGCAGCCCCCGACATGATATCGGCGTGGGCGGGGAGCTGTTTTTT,CASSPRHDIGVGGELFF
TRBD1,TRBJ1-5,-,TRBV2,TGTGCCAGCAGTATGGACAGGGTCAATCAGCCCCAGCATTTT,CASSMDRVNQPQHF